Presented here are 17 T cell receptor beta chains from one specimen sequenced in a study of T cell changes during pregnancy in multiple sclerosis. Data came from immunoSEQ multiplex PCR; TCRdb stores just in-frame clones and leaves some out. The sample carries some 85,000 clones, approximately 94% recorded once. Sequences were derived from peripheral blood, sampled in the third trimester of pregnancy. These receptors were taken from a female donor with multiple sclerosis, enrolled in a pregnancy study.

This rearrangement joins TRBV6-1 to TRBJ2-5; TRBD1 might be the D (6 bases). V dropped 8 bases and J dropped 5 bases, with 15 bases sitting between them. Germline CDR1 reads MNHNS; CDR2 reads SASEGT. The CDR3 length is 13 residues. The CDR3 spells CASRLTGPETQYF. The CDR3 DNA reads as TGTGCCAGCCGATTGACAGGCCCCGAGACCCAGTACTTC.

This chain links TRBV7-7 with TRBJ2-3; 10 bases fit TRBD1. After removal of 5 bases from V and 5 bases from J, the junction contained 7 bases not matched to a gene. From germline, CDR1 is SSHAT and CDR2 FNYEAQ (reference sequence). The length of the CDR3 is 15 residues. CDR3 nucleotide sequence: TGTGCCAGCAGCCGGCGGACAGGGGGAGTAGATACGCAGTATTTT. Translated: CASSRRTGGVDTQYF.

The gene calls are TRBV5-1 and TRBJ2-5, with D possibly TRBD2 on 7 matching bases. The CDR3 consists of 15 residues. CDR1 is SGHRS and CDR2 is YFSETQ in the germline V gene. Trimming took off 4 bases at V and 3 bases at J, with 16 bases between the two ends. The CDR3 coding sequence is TGCGCCAGCAGCCCGGACGGGGGGCAGGAAGAGACCCAGTACTTC. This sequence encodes CASSPDGGQEETQYF.

CDR3 bases: TGTGCCAGCAGCCAAGAGTCTTTGACAGCAGATACGCAGTATTTT. This gives the protein CASSQESLTADTQYF. The chain combines TRBV14 with TRBJ2-3, with TRBD1 as a possible D gene (5 bases). The CDR3 consists of 15 residues. CDR1 is SGHDN, CDR2 FVKESK, per germline. With 0 bases removed from V and 4 bases from J, the gap between germline ends came to 11 bases. Combining the CDR3 with reference TRBV14 and TRBJ2-3 gives the whole variable domain EAGVTQFPSHSVIEKGQTVTLRCDPISGHDNLYWYRRVMGKEIKFLLHFVKESKQDESGMPNNRFLAERTGGTYSTLKVQPAELEDSGVYFCASSQESLTADTQYFGPGTRLTVL.

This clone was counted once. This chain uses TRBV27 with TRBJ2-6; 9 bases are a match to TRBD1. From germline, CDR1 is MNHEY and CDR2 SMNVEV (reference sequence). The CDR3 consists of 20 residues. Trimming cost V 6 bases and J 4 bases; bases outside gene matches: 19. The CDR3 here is CASSPRQGVSSIRGANVLTF. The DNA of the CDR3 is TGTGCCAGCAGCCCCCGACAGGGGGTTAGTTCGATAAGGGGGGCCAACGTCCTGACTTTC. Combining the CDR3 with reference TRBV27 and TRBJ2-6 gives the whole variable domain EAQVTQNPRYLITVTGKKLTVTCSQNMNHEYMSWYRQDPGLGLRQIYYSMNVEVTDKGDVPEGYKVSRKEKRNFPLILESPSPNQTSLYFCASSPRQGVSSIRGANVLTFGAGSRLTVL.

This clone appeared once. The CDR3, as DNA: TGTGCCAGCAGGTCCGCGGGGGGGGACAGGGGGGCTGAAGCTTTCTTT. It is translated as CASRSAGGDRGAEAFF. The chain joins TRBV7-9 to TRBJ1-1; 11 nucleotides match TRBD1. V trimming: 6 bases; J trimming: 6 bases; junction bases outside the gene matches: 12. This CDR3 has 16 amino acids. The germline V gene encodes CDR1 SEHNR and CDR2 FQNEAQ (reference sequence).

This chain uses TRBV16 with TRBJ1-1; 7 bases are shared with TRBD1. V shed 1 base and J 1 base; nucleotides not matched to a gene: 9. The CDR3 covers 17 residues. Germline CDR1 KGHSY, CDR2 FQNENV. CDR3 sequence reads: CASSQYLTRGTNTEAFF. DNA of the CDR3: TGTGCCAGCAGCCAATACCTCACCAGGGGGACGAACACTGAAGCTTTCTTT.

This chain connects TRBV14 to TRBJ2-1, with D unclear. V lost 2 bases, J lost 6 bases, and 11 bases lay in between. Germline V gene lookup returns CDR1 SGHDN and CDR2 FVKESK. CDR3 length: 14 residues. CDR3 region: CASSQNPLLNEQFF. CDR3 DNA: TGTGCCAGCAGCCAAAATCCGCTACTCAATGAGCAGTTCTTC.

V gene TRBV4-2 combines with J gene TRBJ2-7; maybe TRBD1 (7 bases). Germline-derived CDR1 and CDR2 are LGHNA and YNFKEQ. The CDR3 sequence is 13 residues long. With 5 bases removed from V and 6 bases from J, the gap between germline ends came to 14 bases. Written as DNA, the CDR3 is TGTGCCAGCAGCTTGAGACAGGGAGGCGAGCAGTACTTC. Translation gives CASSLRQGGEQYF.

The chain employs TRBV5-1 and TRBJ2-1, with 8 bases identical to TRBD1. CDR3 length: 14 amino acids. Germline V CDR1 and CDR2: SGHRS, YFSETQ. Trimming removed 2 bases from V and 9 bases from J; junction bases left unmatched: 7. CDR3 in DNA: TGCGCCAGCAGCTTCCTGACAGGGGATGGTGAGCAGTTCTTC. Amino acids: CASSFLTGDGEQFF. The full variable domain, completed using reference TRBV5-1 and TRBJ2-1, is KAGVTQTPRYLIKTRGQQVTLSCSPISGHRSVSWYQQTPGQGLQFLFEYFSETQRNKGNFPGRFSGRQFSNSRSEMNVSTLELGDSALYLCASSFLTGDGEQFFGPGTRLTVL.

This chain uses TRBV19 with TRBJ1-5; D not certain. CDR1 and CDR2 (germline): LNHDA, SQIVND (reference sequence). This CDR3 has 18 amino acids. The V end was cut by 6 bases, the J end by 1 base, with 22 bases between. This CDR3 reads CASRNPGVWESSNQPQHF. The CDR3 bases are TGTGCCAGTAGGAACCCCGGCGTTTGGGAGTCGAGCAATCAGCCCCAGCATTTT.

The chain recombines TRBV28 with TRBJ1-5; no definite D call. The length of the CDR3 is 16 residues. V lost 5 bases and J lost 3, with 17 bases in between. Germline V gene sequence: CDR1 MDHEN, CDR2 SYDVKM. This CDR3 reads CASSGFRRRVNQPQHF. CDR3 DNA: TGTGCCAGCAGTGGCTTCCGGCGGAGGGTCAATCAGCCCCAGCATTTT. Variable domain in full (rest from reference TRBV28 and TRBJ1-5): DVKVTQSSRYLVKRTGEKVFLECVQDMDHENMFWYRQDPGLGLRLIYFSYDVKMKEKGDIPEGYSVSREKKERFSLILESASTNQTSMYLCASSGFRRRVNQPQHFGDGTRLSIL.

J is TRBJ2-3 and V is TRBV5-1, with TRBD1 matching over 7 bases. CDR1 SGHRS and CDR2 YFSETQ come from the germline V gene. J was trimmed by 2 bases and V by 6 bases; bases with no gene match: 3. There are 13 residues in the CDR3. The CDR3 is CASTRGYTDTQYF. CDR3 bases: TGCGCCAGCACCAGGGGGTACACAGATACGCAGTATTTT.

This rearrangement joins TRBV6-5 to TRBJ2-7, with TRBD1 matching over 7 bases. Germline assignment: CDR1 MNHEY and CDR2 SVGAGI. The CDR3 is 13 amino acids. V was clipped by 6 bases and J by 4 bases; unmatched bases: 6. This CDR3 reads CASRRTGTYEQYF. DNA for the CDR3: TGTGCCAGCAGAAGGACAGGCACTTACGAGCAGTACTTC.

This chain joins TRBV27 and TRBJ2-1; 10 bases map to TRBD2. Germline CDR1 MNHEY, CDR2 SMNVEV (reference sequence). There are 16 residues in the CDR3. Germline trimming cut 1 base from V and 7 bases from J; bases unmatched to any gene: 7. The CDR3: CASSLFASGSQNEQFF. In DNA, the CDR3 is TGTGCCAGCAGTTTATTCGCTAGCGGGAGTCAAAATGAGCAGTTCTTC.

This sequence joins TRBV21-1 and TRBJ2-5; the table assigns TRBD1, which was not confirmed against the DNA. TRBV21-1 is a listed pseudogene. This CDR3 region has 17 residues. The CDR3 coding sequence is TGTGCCAGCAGCAAAGACGACAGGGGGCCCTGCGGAGAGACCCAGTACTTC. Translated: CASSKDDRGPCGETQYF.

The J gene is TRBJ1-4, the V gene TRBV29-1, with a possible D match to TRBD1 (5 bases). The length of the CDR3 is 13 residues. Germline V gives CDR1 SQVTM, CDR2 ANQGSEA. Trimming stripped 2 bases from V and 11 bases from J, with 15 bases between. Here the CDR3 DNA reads TGCAGCGTTGAATGGCAGGGTTCCGTCAAACTGTTTTTT. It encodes CSVEWQGSVKLFF.